This paragraph covers one T cell receptor beta chain sequence. This record belongs to a study of blood T cell repertoires in COVID-19. Germline V lookup: CDR1 MNHEY, CDR2 SMNVEV (reference sequence). Trimming pared 2 bases from V and 0 bases from J, leaving 8 bases between. This CDR3 is built from 14 residues. Sequencing used immunoSEQ multiplex PCR; TCRdb keeps in-frame clones, though not all of them. There are tens of thousands of clones in the sample; about 75% occur only once, and under 35% lies in the top ten. Sequencing used peripheral blood. The V and J genes are TRBV27 and TRBJ2-7; D might be TRBD2 (6 bases). The receptor was derived from a human donor in a cohort sampled during active COVID-19. CDR3 DNA: TGTGCCAGCAGTTTAGCGGGGAGCTCCTACGAGCAGTACTTC. Protein sequence: CASSLAGSSYEQYF.